These T cell receptor beta chains were read from a single sample in a study of T-cell reconstitution after alpha-beta-depleted transplantation in children. MiXCR was run by TCRdb on the PCR reads, yielding one entry per CDR3 protein. Here the sample spans 600,000 to 700,000 distinct CDR3 sequences, about 12% being singletons. Sample: PBMCs, taken before TCRalphabeta/CD19-depleted stem cell transplant. Receptors were obtained from a girl aged 2 to 9 with congenital amegakaryocytic thrombocytopenia, due to receive a stem cell transplant. Both conserved end residues are part of each CDR3. Each record gives: clone size, V gene, D gene, J gene, CDR3 DNA, CDR3 protein. A D gene is named only where the DNA matches it firmly. Size is omitted from some rows. Given values are once, few, many or a class for expanded clones.

clone_size: -; v_call: TRBV11-2; d_call: -; j_call: TRBJ1-1; cdr3_nt: TGTGCCAGCAGCTTAATAGTCCGGGAGAGTCGGGCTTTCTTT; cdr3_aa: CASSLIVRESRAFF
clone_size: -; v_call: TRBV5-1; d_call: -; j_call: TRBJ2-1; cdr3_nt: TGCGCCAGCAGCTTGGTGGAGGGCCTCAATGAGCAGTTCTTC; cdr3_aa: CASSLVEGLNEQFF
clone_size: few; v_call: TRBV29-1; d_call: TRBD2; j_call: TRBJ2-7; cdr3_nt: TGCAGCGTGAGCGACGGTAGCGGGTCCTACGAGCAGTACTTC; cdr3_aa: CSVSDGSGSYEQYF
clone_size: few; v_call: TRBV11-1; d_call: -; j_call: TRBJ2-2; cdr3_nt: TGTGCCAGCAGCCGGTGGGGTAGCGGCCCCCCGAACACCGGGGAGCTGTTTTTT; cdr3_aa: CASSRWGSGPPNTGELFF
clone_size: many; v_call: TRBV15; d_call: -; j_call: TRBJ2-7; cdr3_nt: TGTGCCACCAGCAGACATTCCTACGAGCAGTACTTC; cdr3_aa: CATSRHSYEQYF
clone_size: -; v_call: TRBV25-1; d_call: -; j_call: TRBJ2-6; cdr3_nt: TGTGCCAGCAGTGAAAAAGAGAGGGCAACGGAGCCTAACTCTGGGGCCAACGTCCTGACTTTC; cdr3_aa: CASSEKERATEPNSGANVLTF
clone_size: -; v_call: TRBV4-2; d_call: -; j_call: TRBJ1-2; cdr3_nt: TGTGCCAGCAGCCTAAGTCTTGGGTTCAACTATGGCTACACCTTC; cdr3_aa: CASSLSLGFNYGYTF
clone_size: -; v_call: TRBV11-2; d_call: -; j_call: TRBJ1-1; cdr3_nt: TGTGCCAGCAGCTCCTGGGCCCCCACTGAAGCTTTCTTT; cdr3_aa: CASSSWAPTEAFF
clone_size: few; v_call: TRBV20-1; d_call: -; j_call: TRBJ2-7; cdr3_nt: TGCAGTGCAGTCCCCGGGACAAGTCCCTACGAGCAGTACTTC; cdr3_aa: CSAVPGTSPYEQYF
clone_size: -; v_call: TRBV5-1; d_call: -; j_call: TRBJ2-6; cdr3_nt: TGCGCCAGCAGCCCTCGGGAGCTAGGCTCTGGGGCCAACGTCCTGACTTTC; cdr3_aa: CASSPRELGSGANVLTF
clone_size: few; v_call: TRBV20-1; d_call: -; j_call: TRBJ2-3; cdr3_nt: TGCAGTGCTAGTGACACGACGGCCACAGATACGCAGTATTTT; cdr3_aa: CSASDTTATDTQYF
clone_size: -; v_call: TRBV12-3/TRBV12-4; d_call: -; j_call: TRBJ2-2; cdr3_nt: TGTGCCAGCAGAGCTGGGCTAGACACCGGGGAGCTGTTTTTT; cdr3_aa: CASRAGLDTGELFF
clone_size: few; v_call: TRBV5-1; d_call: -; j_call: TRBJ2-7; cdr3_nt: TGCGCCAGCAGCTTGATTGCGGGGAACCCAACCTACGAGCAGTACTTC; cdr3_aa: CASSLIAGNPTYEQYF
clone_size: -; v_call: TRBV20-1; d_call: TRBD2; j_call: TRBJ2-5; cdr3_nt: TGCAGTGCTAGGAGCGGGGGGGGAGAGACCCAGTACTTC; cdr3_aa: CSARSGGGETQYF
clone_size: -; v_call: TRBV6-5; d_call: TRBD2; j_call: TRBJ2-5; cdr3_nt: TGTGCCAGCAGTTACGGTCTAGCGGGTGGATGGCGGGAGACCCAGTACTTC; cdr3_aa: CASSYGLAGGWRETQYF
clone_size: -; v_call: TRBV20-1; d_call: -; j_call: TRBJ2-7; cdr3_nt: TGCAGTGCTAGAGACCTGAGGCCGAGGGAGCAGTACTTC; cdr3_aa: CSARDLRPREQYF
clone_size: few; v_call: TRBV5-1; d_call: -; j_call: TRBJ2-3; cdr3_nt: TGCGCCAGCAGCTCCGGACGGCTGACAGATACGCAGTATTTT; cdr3_aa: CASSSGRLTDTQYF
clone_size: -; v_call: TRBV5-1; d_call: -; j_call: TRBJ2-7; cdr3_nt: TGCGCCAGCAGCTTGGGGGGGCAGTACGAGCAGTACTTC; cdr3_aa: CASSLGGQYEQYF
clone_size: -; v_call: TRBV12-3/TRBV12-4; d_call: -; j_call: TRBJ2-7; cdr3_nt: TGTGCCTGCAGTCTGGAGCAGTGGGGAACGGGATTGCGAGTCTACGAGCAGTACTTC; cdr3_aa: CACSLEQWGTGLRVYEQYF
clone_size: few; v_call: TRBV20-1; d_call: -; j_call: TRBJ2-4; cdr3_nt: TGCAGTGCCCGACCGTTCGGTCGGACCATTCAGTACTTC; cdr3_aa: CSARPFGRTIQYF
clone_size: few; v_call: TRBV5-6; d_call: TRBD2; j_call: TRBJ2-7; cdr3_nt: TGTGCCAGCAGCTTGGCGGAACCGGGACTAGCGGTAACCTACGAGCAGTACTTC; cdr3_aa: CASSLAEPGLAVTYEQYF
clone_size: -; v_call: TRBV18; d_call: -; j_call: TRBJ2-3; cdr3_nt: TGTGCCAGCTCACCACCATTAGCTACAGATACGCAGTATTTT; cdr3_aa: CASSPPLATDTQYF
clone_size: many; v_call: TRBV29-1; d_call: -; j_call: TRBJ2-7; cdr3_nt: TGCAGCGCCCTCGGGTCAGACAACTACGAGCAGTACTTC; cdr3_aa: CSALGSDNYEQYF
clone_size: -; v_call: TRBV7-3; d_call: TRBD2; j_call: TRBJ2-3; cdr3_nt: TGTGCCAGCAGCTTAACGGGGTCTAGCGGGAGGGCCATGGATACGCAGTATTTT; cdr3_aa: CASSLTGSSGRAMDTQYF
clone_size: -; v_call: TRBV5-5; d_call: TRBD2; j_call: TRBJ2-1; cdr3_nt: TGTGCCAGCAGTTACTTAGCGGGAGAGGTGTACAATGAGCAGTTCTTC; cdr3_aa: CASSYLAGEVYNEQFF
clone_size: few; v_call: TRBV29-1; d_call: -; j_call: TRBJ1-1; cdr3_nt: TGCAGCGTTGAAGATCTGGCGAGGGACACTGAAGCTTTCTTT; cdr3_aa: CSVEDLARDTEAFF
clone_size: many; v_call: TRBV7-9; d_call: TRBD2; j_call: TRBJ2-1; cdr3_nt: TGTGCCAGCAACAATCCCGAGGGACTAGCGGTCTACAATGAGCAGTTCTTC; cdr3_aa: CASNNPEGLAVYNEQFF
clone_size: -; v_call: TRBV5-1; d_call: -; j_call: TRBJ2-3; cdr3_nt: TGCGCCAGCAGCGGGGCCCCCCCGGCAGATACGCAGTATTTT; cdr3_aa: CASSGAPPADTQYF
clone_size: -; v_call: TRBV5-1; d_call: TRBD1; j_call: TRBJ2-1; cdr3_nt: TGCGCCAGCAGCCCTGACAGGGGGGTCAACAATGAGCAGTTCTTC; cdr3_aa: CASSPDRGVNNEQFF
clone_size: many; v_call: TRBV15; d_call: -; j_call: TRBJ2-1; cdr3_nt: TGTGCCACCAGCAGGAATCAAATATCTAGGGACAATGAGCAGTTCTTC; cdr3_aa: CATSRNQISRDNEQFF
clone_size: many; v_call: TRBV5-1; d_call: -; j_call: TRBJ2-7; cdr3_nt: TGCGCCAGCAGCTTGGGCACCTTGACTAGTGGTGAGCAGTACTTC; cdr3_aa: CASSLGTLTSGEQYF
clone_size: -; v_call: TRBV20-1; d_call: -; j_call: TRBJ2-3; cdr3_nt: TGCAGTGCTACCCGTCGGACAGATACGCAGTATTTT; cdr3_aa: CSATRRTDTQYF